The T cell receptor beta chain under discussion was sequenced for a study of spatial heterogeneity in lung cancer. Specified time point: sample taken at primary tumor resection. Patients with untreated early-stage non-small cell lung cancer, numbering 72, were the donors. No cell sorting; template was whole RNA from tumor, lung tissue or PBMC. Each CDR3 protein gets one entry after TCRdb re-called the 5' RACE reads with MiXCR. The sample consists of about 16,000 distinct CDR3 sequences, around 6.4% of them appearing once. This clonotype was detected many times. The antigen is unknown. As an off-target read in a library built for alpha chains, this beta chain has a frequency of little significance. Overall study findings and caveats: Tumoral mutation counts were tracked by counts of expanded intratumoral alpha and beta TCRs.

Germline V gives CDR1 MGHRA, CDR2 YSYEKL. This CDR3 contains 18 residues. V gave up 1 base and J gave up 0 bases; unmatched junction bases: 7. The chain has TRBV4-1 and TRBJ2-7, with 12 bases identical to TRBD2. The specimen was lung tumor tissue, collected at surgery. The TCR was taken from a female donor with early-stage non-small cell lung cancer. Here the CDR3 DNA reads TGCGCCAGCAGCCAAGTCCTAGCGGGAGGGTCGAGCTCCTACGAGCAGTACTTC. Translating it yields CASSQVLAGGSSSYEQYF.